The 28 T cell receptor beta chains given below trace back to one sample, sequenced in a study of T cells in Graves' hyperthyroidism and ophthalmopathy. TCR beta CDR3 region amplification was performed from RNA transcripts. HTBI primers were the set used in a first-round RT-PCR of the TCR CDR3. TCRdb analysed the multiplex PCR reads with MiXCR anew, one entry per CDR3 protein. In the table there are some 800,000 distinct CDR3 sequences, over 35% of which are singletons. The sequenced sample consisted of blood. All receptors derive from a man between 18 and 29 years old with Graves' hyperthyroidism.

The chain uses TRBV7-3 and TRBJ2-3; D not certain. V was cut by 6 bases and J by 2 bases, with 9 bases left in between. Germline V lookup: CDR1 SGHTA, CDR2 FQGTGA. The CDR3 contains 13 residues. The CDR3 region is CASSSTLTDTQYF. In DNA form, the CDR3 reads TGTGCCAGCAGTTCCACCCTCACAGATACGCAGTATTTT.

The chain links TRBV29-1 to TRBJ1-1; D not resolved. Per the germline V gene, CDR1 is SQVTM and CDR2 is ANQGSEA. This CDR3 contains 11 residues. The CDR3 loop is CSFTQNTEAFF. The CDR3 DNA reads TGCAGTTTTACCCAGAACACTGAAGCTTTCTTT.

The chain employs TRBV14 and TRBJ2-5; 7 bases agree with TRBD1. After removal of 4 bases from V and 7 bases from J, the junction contained 9 bases not matched to a gene. This CDR3 comprises 14 residues. Germline V lookup: CDR1 SGHDN, CDR2 FVKESK. CDR3 coding DNA: TGTGCCAGCAGCCTCGGACAGGCCCCTCGGACCCAGTACTTC. Protein sequence: CASSLGQAPRTQYF.

This clonotype was seen repeatedly, ten times or more. The chain has TRBV7-2 and TRBJ2-7; the match to TRBD2 covers 7 bases. The V segment lost 2 bases and the J segment 6 bases; nucleotides outside the gene matches: 1. The CDR3 runs 12 residues. The germline gives CDR1 SGHTA, CDR2 FQGNSA. The CDR3 DNA is TGTGCCAGCAGCTTATGGGGGGGCGAGCAGTACTTC. This codes for CASSLWGGEQYF.

This clonotype was recorded many times. The chain links TRBV19 to TRBJ1-2, with D possibly TRBD1 on 6 matching bases. V lost 5 bases, J lost 8 bases, and 15 bases lay in between. This CDR3 is built from 13 residues. The germline CDR1 and CDR2 sequences are LNHDA and SQIVND (reference sequence). The CDR3 DNA reads as TGTGCCAGTAGTCTACAGGGACTTGACGGCTACACCTTC. Its protein is CASSLQGLDGYTF.

With respect to this clonotype: The junction does not match germline at one end; this may be a read error. The gene calls are TRBV19 and TRBJ1-5; possibly TRBD1 for D (5 bases). CDR3 length equals 17 residues. Germline V CDR1 and CDR2: LNHDA, SQIVND (reference sequence). The DNA of the CDR3 is TGTGCCAGTAGTATAGAGTTGGGGGACTATAGCGATCAGCCCCAGCATTTT. This translates into CASSIELGDYSDQPQHF.

V is TRBV19 and J is TRBJ1-1, with TRBD1 identical over 10 bases. The V and J ends lost 3 bases and 4 bases, in that order; junction bases with no gene match: 5. CDR1 and CDR2 from the germline V gene are LNHDA and SQIVND (reference sequence). The CDR3 spans 15 residues. The CDR3: CASSIGDRGTTEAFF. Written as DNA, the CDR3 is TGTGCCAGTAGTATTGGGGACAGGGGAACCACTGAAGCTTTCTTT. The whole variable domain, remainder taken from reference TRBV19 and TRBJ1-1, is DGGITQSPKYLFRKEGQNVTLSCEQNLNHDAMYWYRQDPGQGLRLIYYSQIVNDFQKGDIAEGYSVSREKKESFPLTVTSAQKNPTAFYLCASSIGDRGTTEAFFGQGTRLTVV.

This clonotype turned up a few times. The chain uses TRBV20-1 and TRBJ2-7; TRBD1 matches at 10 bases. The CDR3 extends over 14 amino acids. From germline, CDR1 is DFQATT and CDR2 SNEGSKA (reference sequence). V shed 1 base and J 5 bases; nucleotides not matched to a gene: 5. As DNA, the CDR3 is TGCAGTGCTAGAGGGTCCGGGACAGGGGACGAGCAGTACTTC. This encodes CSARGSGTGDEQYF.

This chain links TRBV7-8 with TRBJ2-7; 9 nucleotides align to TRBD2. Unmatched junction bases numbered 10, after V lost 4 bases and J lost 6 bases. This CDR3 comprises 15 residues. Germline V gene sequence: CDR1 SGHVS, CDR2 FQNEAQ. DNA for the CDR3: TGTGCCAGCAGCTACTCTAGCGGGACAATAGGCGAGCAGTACTTC. Its translation is CASSYSSGTIGEQYF.

This clonotype was seen a few times. The V call is TRBV7-3, the J call TRBJ2-2; 7 bases fit TRBD1. V shed 7 bases, J shed 5 bases, and the junction held 10 bases outside the gene matches. CDR3 length: 15 residues. Germline CDR1 reads SGHTA; CDR2 reads FQGTGA. The CDR3 DNA sequence: TGTGCCAGCACCCAGGGGGAAGGGCGAACCGGGGAGCTGTTTTTT. Residues: CASTQGEGRTGELFF.

V is TRBV11-1 and J is TRBJ2-6; possibly TRBD2 for D (5 bases). Trimming removed 10 bases from V and 2 bases from J, with 9 bases in between. CDR1 and CDR2 from the germline V gene are SGHAT and FQDESV (reference sequence). CDR3 length equals 13 residues. The CDR3 spells CAIPGAGANVLTF. The CDR3 coding sequence is TGTGCCATCCCCGGGGCTGGGGCCAACGTCCTGACTTTC. The full variable domain, with the rest looked up from reference TRBV11-1 and TRBJ2-6, is EAEVAQSPRYKITEKSQAVAFWCDPISGHATLYWYRQILGQGPELLVQFQDESVVDDSQLPKDRFSAERLKGVDSTLKIQPAELGDSAMYLCAIPGAGANVLTFGAGSRLTVL.

J is TRBJ1-3 and V is TRBV4-1; D is unresolved. CDR3 length: 12 amino acids. Trimming took 0 bases from V and 8 from J, leaving 5 bases between them. Looked up from germline, CDR1 is MGHRA and CDR2 is YSYEKL. In DNA, the CDR3 is TGCGCCAGCAGCCAAGAACCAGACACCATATATTTT. This translates into CASSQEPDTIYF.

The CDR3 bases are TGTGCCACCAGCAGAGATGGGGAGGGGGCAGGAAGGCGTCAGCCCCAGCATTTT. Protein sequence: CATSRDGEGAGRRQPQHF. The genes are TRBV15 and TRBJ1-5, with 7 bases that match TRBD1. The CDR3 runs to 18 residues. V shed 0 bases, J shed 6 bases, and the junction held 14 bases outside the gene matches. The germline V gene has CDR1 LNHNV and CDR2 YYDKDF (reference sequence).

The chain couples TRBV7-2 to TRBJ2-2; D is unresolved. The CDR3 extends over 12 amino acids. V lost 7 bases and J 7 bases, leaving 10 bases between the germline ends. Germline V CDR1 and CDR2: SGHTA, FQGNSA. The CDR3: CASTSTLGELFF. DNA of the CDR3: TGTGCCAGCACAAGCACTCTCGGGGAGCTGTTTTTT.

Turning to this clonotype: This clone may be a read error of a much larger clone one base away. In nucleotides, the CDR3 is TGTGCCAGCAGCACAGACAGGGGGAACGGCTACACCTTC. Its protein product is CASSTDRGNGYTF. The J gene is TRBJ1-2, the V gene TRBV7-8; 9 bases agree with TRBD1. The CDR3 is 13 amino acids. J was trimmed by 8 bases and V by 5 bases; bases with no gene match: 6. Per the germline V gene, CDR1 is SGHVS and CDR2 is FQNEAQ.

Concerning this clonotype itself: The conserved phenylalanine or tryptophan normally closing the CDR3 is absent here, so this likely arose from a read error. The limits of the CDR3 on the DNA are not certain, so only TCRdb's listed CDR3 is given. V usage is TRBV29-1 and J usage is TRBJ2-6; the D call in the table, TRBD1, was not verified against the DNA. Germline-derived CDR1 and CDR2 are SQVTM and ANQGSEA. The CDR3 numbers 8 amino acids, ends counted. The CDR3 here is CSGRTELT.

The CDR3 is CASSAETGDGYTF. As DNA, the CDR3 is TGTGCCAGCAGCGCGGAGACAGGGGATGGCTACACCTTC. This chain uses TRBV7-6 with TRBJ1-2, with TRBD1 matching 8 bases. The CDR3 contains 13 residues. Trimming cost V 5 bases and J 6 bases; bases outside gene matches: 5. Germline values: CDR1 SGHVS, CDR2 FNYEAQ.

This clonotype occurred a few times. This chain joins TRBV12-3 or TRBV12-4 and TRBJ2-5; perhaps TRBD1 as D (5 bases). V was cut by 6 bases and J by 5 bases, with 19 bases left in between. This CDR3 is built from 15 residues. The CDR3 nucleotides read TGTGCCAGCAGCCAAGGGGCCAGCACAGCGGAGACCCAGTACTTC. Translating gives CASSQGASTAETQYF.

This chain joins TRBV12-3 or TRBV12-4 and TRBJ1-2; maybe TRBD1 (6 bases). There are 13 residues in the CDR3. V lost 3 bases and J 6 bases, leaving 11 bases between the germline ends. The CDR3 protein is CASSFGDKDGYTF. CDR3 nucleotides: TGTGCCAGCAGTTTTGGGGACAAAGATGGCTACACCTTC.

The V gene is TRBV29-1, the J gene TRBJ1-1; tentative D call: TRBD1 (6 bases). From germline, CDR1 is SQVTM and CDR2 ANQGSEA. Trimming took 6 bases from V and 10 from J, leaving 15 bases between them. The CDR3 length is 11 residues. Here the CDR3 reads CSVGGLAGAFF. The CDR3 DNA follows: TGCAGCGTAGGGGGGCTAGCGGGAGCTTTCTTT.

Concerning this clonotype itself: This may come from a read error, since a much larger clone is one base off. The genes are TRBV7-9 and TRBJ2-5; D perhaps matches TRBD1 (5 bases). Germline V gene lookup returns CDR1 SEHNR and CDR2 FQNEAQ (reference sequence). The CDR3 runs 15 residues. The CDR3 nucleotides are TGTGCCAGCGGCTTAGTGACAGCCCCGGGAGAGACCCAGTACTTC. This gives the protein CASGLVTAPGETQYF.

The genes are TRBV20-1 and TRBJ2-5; 10 bases fit TRBD2. The CDR3 spans 16 residues. Trimming removed 0 bases from V and 2 bases from J; junction bases left unmatched: 6. CDR1 is DFQATT, CDR2 SNEGSKA, per germline (reference sequence). The CDR3 DNA reads TGCAGTGCTAGAGATTCTAGCGGGAGAGGTCAAGAGACCCAGTACTTC. Its translation: CSARDSSGRGQETQYF.

This clonotype has a count of ten or more. The chain links TRBV24-1 to TRBJ2-2; either TRBD1 or TRBD2 may supply D (5 bases each). The ends were cut back, 7 bases at V and 3 bases at J, with 11 bases in the middle. This CDR3 is 14 amino acids long. CDR1 KGHDR and CDR2 SFDVKD come from the germline V gene. The CDR3 nucleotides read TGTGCCACCAGCAGAGGGGCGGACACCGGGGAGCTGTTTTTT. Protein product: CATSRGADTGELFF.

This clonotype was found many times. This chain joins TRBV4-1 and TRBJ1-2; the D is unclear. CDR1 is MGHRA and CDR2 is YSYEKL in the germline V gene. This CDR3 has 14 amino acids. Trimming cost V 3 bases and J 1 base, with 9 bases left between them. Here the CDR3 reads CASSHPGINYGYTF. The CDR3, as DNA: TGCGCCAGCAGCCACCCCGGCATTAACTATGGCTACACCTTC.

The V call is TRBV2, the J call TRBJ2-7, with D possibly being TRBD1 or TRBD2 (5 bases each). The CDR3 runs 14 residues. Per the germline V gene, CDR1 is SNHLY and CDR2 is FYNNEI. V shed 2 bases and J shed 7 bases, with 15 bases lying between them. The CDR3 sequence: CASSERGVRREQYF. CDR3 bases: TGTGCCAGCAGTGAAAGGGGAGTGAGGCGGGAGCAGTACTTC.

Ten or more counts support this clonotype. The CDR3 nucleotides are TGTGCCAGCAGCTTAGCGGGGAACACCGGGGAGCTGTTTTTT. As protein: CASSLAGNTGELFF. V gene TRBV7-9 combines with J gene TRBJ2-2; D gene uncertain. The germline V gene encodes CDR1 SEHNR and CDR2 FQNEAQ (reference sequence). The CDR3 is 14 residues long. V shed 0 bases and J shed 1 base, with 3 bases lying between them.

This clonotype was counted at least ten times. The chain is built from TRBV29-1 and TRBJ2-6; the D call may be TRBD1 or TRBD2 (5 bases each). This CDR3 is 14 amino acids long. Per the germline V gene, CDR1 is SQVTM and CDR2 is ANQGSEA. Between the trimmed V and J ends, which lost 4 bases and 0 bases, there was a span of 7 bases. The CDR3 protein is CSVGGSSGANVLTF. DNA of the CDR3: TGCAGCGTTGGGGGGAGCTCTGGGGCCAACGTCCTGACTTTC.

The chain has TRBV7-9 and TRBJ2-2, with D hard to call. The ends were cut back, 2 bases at V and 0 bases at J, with 7 bases in the middle. The CDR3 is 15 amino acids. Germline V gene data show CDR1 as SEHNR and CDR2 as FQNEAQ (reference sequence). The DNA for the CDR3 is TGTGCCAGCAGCTTACACCAATCGAACACCGGGGAGCTGTTTTTT. This translates into CASSLHQSNTGELFF.